The 15 T cell receptor beta chains given below trace back to one sample, sequenced in a study of blood T cell repertoires in COVID-19. The protocol was immunoSEQ multiplex PCR, while the TCRdb copy is restricted to in-frame clones and leaves out a portion. The repertoire holds 140,000 or so clones, with 88% as singletons. The sequenced sample was peripheral blood. The receptors shown here come from a man in his 70s with acute or convalescent COVID-19.

This chain joins TRBV2 and TRBJ1-1; D is perhaps TRBD1 (5 bases). Between the trimmed V and J ends, which lost 6 bases and 4 bases, there was a span of 12 bases. There are 13 residues in the CDR3. Germline-derived CDR1 and CDR2 are SNHLY and FYNNEI. The CDR3 protein is CASRRGGFTEAFF. CDR3 coding DNA: TGTGCCAGCAGACGGGGGGGGTTCACTGAAGCTTTCTTT. The whole variable domain, remainder taken from reference TRBV2 and TRBJ1-1, is EPEVTQTPSHQVTQMGQEVILRCVPISNHLYFYWYRQILGQKVEFLVSFYNNEISEKSEIFDDQFSVERPDGSNFTLKIRSTKLEDSAMYFCASRRGGFTEAFFGQGTRLTVV.

The CDR3 sequence is CASSFAGASNQPQHF. In DNA, the CDR3 is TGTGCCAGCAGTTTCGCGGGTGCGAGCAATCAGCCCCAGCATTTT. The rearrangement joins TRBV28 to TRBJ1-5; D not certain. Trimming stripped 3 bases from V and 1 base from J, with 10 bases between. The CDR3 covers 15 residues. Germline assignment: CDR1 MDHEN and CDR2 SYDVKM. Full variable domain (rest looked up from reference TRBV28 and TRBJ1-5): DVKVTQSSRYLVKRTGEKVFLECVQDMDHENMFWYRQDPGLGLRLIYFSYDVKMKEKGDIPEGYSVSREKKERFSLILESASTNQTSMYLCASSFAGASNQPQHFGDGTRLSIL.

The V call is TRBV15, the J call TRBJ1-3, with D tentatively TRBD1 (6 bases). Germline V CDR1 and CDR2: LNHNV, YYDKDF (reference sequence). The CDR3 spans 16 residues. Trimming took 0 bases from V and 4 from J, leaving 13 bases between them. The chain's CDR3 is CATSRDVGGSGNTIYF. The CDR3 DNA reads TGTGCCACCAGCAGAGATGTTGGGGGCTCGGGAAACACCATATATTTT.

The V gene is TRBV5-5, the J gene TRBJ1-3; D unclear. The ends were cut back, 1 base at V and 4 bases at J, with 12 bases in the middle. CDR3 length equals 15 residues. Per germline, CDR1 SGHKS and CDR2 YYEKEE (reference sequence). Written as DNA, the CDR3 is TGTGCCAGCAGCTTGTGGCAGAATCCCGGAAACACCATATATTTT. Translation gives CASSLWQNPGNTIYF.

The chain couples TRBV25-1 to TRBJ2-2; TRBD1 agrees at 9 bases. With 8 bases clipped from V and 5 bases from J, the junction kept 6 bases outside the gene matches. The germline CDR1 and CDR2 sequences are MGHDK and SYGVNS. The length of the CDR3 is 14 residues. The CDR3 sequence: CASRRQGETGELFF. In DNA, the CDR3 is TGTGCCAGCCGACGACAGGGGGAGACCGGGGAGCTGTTTTTT.

The rearrangement links TRBV29-1 to TRBJ2-7; 15 positions match TRBD2. This CDR3 has 16 amino acids. J lost 2 bases, V lost 5 bases, and 7 bases had no gene match. Germline V gives CDR1 SQVTM, CDR2 ANQGSEA. The CDR3 is CSVLGTSGRTTYEQYF. The CDR3 DNA sequence: TGCAGCGTTCTGGGGACTAGCGGGAGGACTACCTACGAGCAGTACTTC.

This chain links TRBV5-4 with TRBJ2-3; D remains ambiguous. The germline V and J ends were trimmed by 0 bases and 0 bases, with 14 bases remaining between them. The CDR3 has 17 residues. Germline loops: CDR1 SGHNT, CDR2 YYREEE (reference sequence). This CDR3 is CASSLVGVGLSTDTQYF. In DNA form, the CDR3 reads TGTGCCAGCAGCTTGGTGGGTGTGGGCTTAAGCACAGATACGCAGTATTTT.

The chain links TRBV6-5 to TRBJ1-2; TRBD1 is a possible D gene (6 bases). The V gene's germline CDR1 is MNHEY and CDR2 SVGAGI. There are 14 residues in the CDR3. Trimming shortened V by 7 bases and J by 2 bases, and 14 bases separated the two germline ends. The CDR3 sequence: CASIRDTPNYGYTF. The CDR3 DNA follows: TGTGCCAGCATCCGGGACACCCCAAACTATGGCTACACCTTC.

The rearrangement uses TRBV14 and TRBJ2-3; D gene ambiguous. Germline V gene lookup returns CDR1 SGHDN and CDR2 FVKESK. The length of the CDR3 is 14 residues. V lost 0 bases, J lost 3 bases, and 7 bases lay in between. The CDR3: CASSQDLSTDTQYF. For the CDR3, the DNA is TGTGCCAGCAGCCAAGATTTATCGACAGATACGCAGTATTTT.

The chain links TRBV5-1 to TRBJ2-6; possibly TRBD2 for D (6 bases). V gave up 0 bases and J gave up 4 bases, with 8 bases separating them. The germline CDR1 and CDR2 sequences are SGHRS and YFSETQ. This CDR3 region has 15 residues. The CDR3 here is CASSLAGGGANVLTF. As DNA, the CDR3 is TGCGCCAGCAGCTTGGCCGGGGGAGGGGCCAACGTCCTGACTTTC.

The chain uses TRBV9 and TRBJ2-2; D is unresolved. There are 12 residues in the CDR3. The V gene lost 1 base and the J gene lost 7 bases, with 5 bases spanning the gap. The germline V gene has CDR1 SGDLS and CDR2 YYNGEE. As DNA, the CDR3 is TGTGCCAGCAGCGTATATAACGGGGAGCTGTTTTTT. This gives the protein CASSVYNGELFF.

The chain uses TRBV5-1 and TRBJ1-1; TRBD1 matches at 9 bases. The CDR3 has 14 amino acids. V was pared by 1 base and J by 7 bases, with 5 bases of the junction left unmatched. Germline CDR1 reads SGHRS; CDR2 reads YFSETQ. The CDR3 reads CASSLPQGAGEAFF. The CDR3, as DNA: TGCGCCAGCAGCTTGCCACAGGGGGCAGGTGAAGCTTTCTTT.

This chain joins TRBV3-1 (or the pseudogene TRBV3-2) and TRBJ1-3; D is possibly TRBD1 (5 bases). The germline gives CDR1 LGHDT, CDR2 YNNKEL (reference sequence). The CDR3 loop spans 15 amino acids. V lost 1 base and J lost 4, with 11 bases in between. The CDR3 region has the DNA TGTGCCAGCAGCCAAGGGATAGGGGCGGGAAACACCATATATTTT. Translation gives CASSQGIGAGNTIYF.

J is TRBJ1-4 and V is TRBV7-2, with 8 bases fitting TRBD1. Germline CDR1 SGHTA, CDR2 FQGNSA. V trimming: 2 bases; J trimming: 7 bases; junction bases outside the gene matches: 6. The CDR3 contains 15 residues. CDR3 nucleotide sequence: TGTGCCAGCAGCTTAACAGGGGGGTATAGTGAAAAACTGTTTTTT. Protein product: CASSLTGGYSEKLFF.

This chain connects TRBV28 to TRBJ2-5, with D maybe TRBD2 (6 bases). The CDR3 extends over 14 amino acids. Trimming left V 11 bases short and J 0 bases short, with 16 bases between. CDR1 is MDHEN and CDR2 is SYDVKM in the germline V gene. The CDR3 nucleotides read TGTGCCGAAGCTAGCGCATCAAACCAAGAGACCCAGTACTTC. Translated: CAEASASNQETQYF.